These 32 T cell receptor beta chains share one sample of origin, sequenced in a study of T cells after yellow fever vaccination. TCRdb recomputed calls from the 5' RACE reads with MiXCR, one row per CDR3 protein. The sample has about 350,000 distinct CDR3 sequences; less than 9.5% are singletons. The material was PBMCs, obtained around 45 days after the first yellow fever vaccination. Receptors originate from a man aged 18 to 30 who received the YFV17D yellow fever vaccine.

This clonotype has at least ten counts. V gene TRBV7-2 combines with J gene TRBJ2-5, with TRBD1 matching over 7 bases. The CDR3 covers 14 residues. CDR1 and CDR2 (germline): SGHTA, FQGNSA. Trimming took 6 bases from V and 5 from J; bases not matched to a gene: 9. This CDR3 is CASRRTTGLETQYF. CDR3 DNA: TGTGCCAGCAGGCGAACGACAGGGTTGGAGACCCAGTACTTC.

This chain uses TRBV7-2 with TRBJ2-7; 7 bases line up with TRBD1. V was pared by 5 bases and J by 3 bases, with 10 bases of the junction left unmatched. Germline V CDR1 and CDR2: SGHTA, FQGNSA. The CDR3 is 15 amino acids. DNA for the CDR3: TGTGCCAGCAGCACGACCCGACAGGGAAACTACGAGCAGTACTTC. Its translation is CASSTTRQGNYEQYF.

The sample holds many counts of this clonotype. The DNA of the CDR3 is TGTGCCAGTAGTATTTTCCAGGTCGGCTCCTACAATGAGCAGTTCTTC. Translating gives CASSIFQVGSYNEQFF. V gene TRBV19 combines with J gene TRBJ2-1; D gene ambiguous. Germline CDR1 reads LNHDA; CDR2 reads SQIVND (reference sequence). CDR3 length equals 16 residues. V shed 3 bases and J shed 0 bases, with 12 bases lying between them. Drawing the rest from reference TRBV19 and TRBJ2-1, the complete variable domain is DGGITQSPKYLFRKEGQNVTLSCEQNLNHDAMYWYRQDPGQGLRLIYYSQIVNDFQKGDIAEGYSVSREKKESFPLTVTSAQKNPTAFYLCASSIFQVGSYNEQFFGPGTRLTVL.

The V call is TRBV7-2, the J call TRBJ2-2; either TRBD1 or TRBD2 may fit D (6 bases each). The CDR3 runs to 15 residues. V was shortened by 2 bases and J by 6 bases, with 13 bases between the two germline ends. Germline V gives CDR1 SGHTA, CDR2 FQGNSA. This CDR3 is CASSLWGAVAGELFF. CDR3 nucleotides: TGTGCCAGCAGCTTATGGGGGGCGGTAGCCGGGGAGCTGTTTTTT.

The chain uses TRBV11-3 and TRBJ2-3; 7 bases are a match to TRBD1. Germline V CDR1 and CDR2: SGHNT, YENEEA. This CDR3 contains 15 residues. J was trimmed by 0 bases and V by 3 bases; bases with no gene match: 3. CDR3 in amino acids: CASSLGTVSTDTQYF. The CDR3 DNA sequence: TGTGCCAGCAGCTTGGGGACAGTTAGCACAGATACGCAGTATTTT.

Ten or more counts support this clonotype. The V call is TRBV30, the J call TRBJ2-1, with D tentatively TRBD1 (5 bases). V was shortened by 8 bases and J by 5 bases, with 13 bases between the two germline ends. The CDR3 loop spans 12 amino acids. Germline CDR1 GTSNPN, CDR2 SVGIG (reference sequence). CDR3 amino acids: CAARGGNNEQFF. The CDR3 DNA reads TGTGCCGCTAGGGGCGGAAACAATGAGCAGTTCTTC.

This clonotype was counted many times. The rearrangement uses TRBV3-1 and TRBJ1-1; TRBD1 aligns across 9 bases. CDR1 is LGHDT and CDR2 is YNNKEL in the germline V gene (reference sequence). Germline trimming cut 4 bases from V and 4 bases from J; bases unmatched to any gene: 7. The CDR3 has 15 amino acids. This CDR3 is CASSPITGGFTEAFF. The CDR3 DNA reads TGTGCCAGCAGCCCGATTACAGGGGGCTTCACTGAAGCTTTCTTT.

V is TRBV29-1 and J is TRBJ2-1; 7 nucleotides align to TRBD1. The CDR3 extends over 13 amino acids. CDR1 is SQVTM and CDR2 is ANQGSEA in the germline V gene. The V gene end was trimmed by 5 bases and the J gene end by 4 bases; junction bases not matched to a gene: 5. CDR3 protein: CSVSGQAYNEQFF. The CDR3 DNA sequence: TGCAGCGTTAGCGGACAGGCTTACAATGAGCAGTTCTTC.

This clonotype has a count of ten or more. The V gene is TRBV10-2, the J gene TRBJ1-1, with 7 bases matching TRBD1. With 6 bases clipped from V and 11 bases from J, the junction kept 9 bases outside the gene matches. Looked up from germline, CDR1 is WSHSY and CDR2 is SAAADI. The CDR3 totals 12 residues. The CDR3: CASSPRGFRAFF. The CDR3 bases are TGCGCCAGCAGCCCCAGGGGGTTTAGGGCTTTCTTT.

The gene calls are TRBV12-3 or TRBV12-4 and TRBJ1-5; D is uncertain. Trimming took off 0 bases at V and 4 bases at J, with 4 bases between the two ends. The CDR3 is made up of 13 amino acids. CDR3 nucleotide sequence: TGTGCCAGCAGTTTAGCAGAGAATCAGCCCCAGCATTTT. Amino acids: CASSLAENQPQHF.

The gene calls are TRBV11-2 and TRBJ2-5, with D tentatively TRBD1 or TRBD2 (5 bases each). The CDR3 is 15 residues long. Trimming pared 1 base from V and 5 bases from J, leaving 14 bases between. CDR1 SGHAT and CDR2 FQNNGV come from the germline V gene. In DNA, the CDR3 is TGTGCCAGCAGCTTAGGCCCTAGCTGGGGGGAGACCCAGTACTTC. Translation: CASSLGPSWGETQYF.

The table lists this clonotype with a few counts. The chain has TRBV5-1 and TRBJ1-1; TRBD1 matches at 11 bases. Germline V gene lookup returns CDR1 SGHRS and CDR2 YFSETQ. The CDR3 is 14 amino acids. Trimming removed 6 bases from V and 4 bases from J; junction bases left unmatched: 5. CDR3 nucleotide sequence: TGCGCCAGCACCTCCGGGACAGGGGGCACTGAAGCTTTCTTT. Protein sequence: CASTSGTGGTEAFF. The full variable domain, rest sourced from reference TRBV5-1 and TRBJ1-1, is KAGVTQTPRYLIKTRGQQVTLSCSPISGHRSVSWYQQTPGQGLQFLFEYFSETQRNKGNFPGRFSGRQFSNSRSEMNVSTLELGDSALYLCASTSGTGGTEAFFGQGTRLTVV.

This clonotype was counted only a few times. The CDR3 sequence is CASRLQVISGNTIYF. The CDR3 coding sequence is TGTGCCAGCAGACTACAGGTGATCTCTGGAAACACCATATATTTT. The rearrangement uses TRBV12-3 or TRBV12-4 and TRBJ1-3, with D tentatively TRBD1 (5 bases). The CDR3 runs to 15 residues. The V and J ends lost 6 bases and 0 bases respectively, with 12 bases between them.

This chain uses TRBV16 with TRBJ2-1; no clear D. Trimming removed 2 bases from V and 3 bases from J, with 11 bases in between. The CDR3 covers 15 residues. Germline V lookup: CDR1 KGHSY, CDR2 FQNENV. CDR3 amino acids: CASSQVAPLYNEQFF. CDR3 sequence (DNA): TGTGCCAGCAGCCAAGTAGCTCCGCTCTACAATGAGCAGTTCTTC.

The chain carries TRBV5-4 and TRBJ1-1; D is unclear. Deletions cut 0 bases from V and 6 bases from J, with 30 bases between. The germline V gene has CDR1 SGHNT and CDR2 YYREEE (reference sequence). This CDR3 has 20 amino acids. This CDR3 reads CASSLVPLNSQNRHNAEAFF. CDR3 nucleotide sequence: TGTGCCAGCAGCTTGGTCCCCTTGAACAGCCAAAACAGACACAACGCTGAAGCTTTCTTT.

This sequence joins TRBV7-2 and TRBJ2-1, with 7 bases lining up with TRBD1. CDR3 length: 13 residues. V shed 8 bases, J shed 9 bases, and the junction held 10 bases outside the gene matches. CDR1 SGHTA and CDR2 FQGNSA come from the germline V gene. This CDR3 is CASGSQGVVEQFF. DNA of the CDR3: TGTGCCAGCGGCTCTCAGGGGGTAGTTGAGCAGTTCTTC.

The chain joins TRBV7-8 to TRBJ1-2; 7 bases are a match to TRBD1. Germline V lookup: CDR1 SGHVS, CDR2 FQNEAQ. The CDR3 extends over 15 amino acids. V was pared by 5 bases and J by 6 bases, with 12 bases of the junction left unmatched. CDR3 protein: CASSPHGRGQDGYTF. The CDR3 DNA sequence: TGTGCCAGCAGCCCCCATGGGAGGGGGCAGGATGGCTACACCTTC.

This clonotype was counted at least ten times. This chain uses TRBV5-1 with TRBJ2-6; D not certain. The CDR3 spans 15 residues. CDR1 is SGHRS, CDR2 YFSETQ, per germline. Between the trimmed V and J ends, which lost 0 bases and 1 base, there was a span of 5 bases. CDR3: CASSLVRSGANVLTF. CDR3 DNA: TGCGCCAGCAGCTTGGTCCGGTCTGGGGCCAACGTCCTGACTTTC.

This clonotype came up a few times. The gene calls are TRBV7-2 and TRBJ2-2, with TRBD2 identical over 7 bases. The CDR3 totals 16 residues. From germline, CDR1 is SGHTA and CDR2 FQGNSA. Trimming at V came to 2 bases and at J to 4 bases, leaving 7 bases not matched to a gene. CDR3 DNA: TGTGCCAGCAGCTTAAGCGGGGTGAGGGGCACCGGGGAGCTGTTTTTT. As protein: CASSLSGVRGTGELFF. The full variable domain, its missing parts supplied by reference TRBV7-2 and TRBJ2-2, is GAGVSQSPSNKVTEKGKDVELRCDPISGHTALYWYRQSLGQGLEFLIYFQGNSAPDKSGLPSDRFSAERTGGSVSTLTIQRTQQEDSAVYLCASSLSGVRGTGELFFGEGSRLTVL.

This clonotype has just a few counts. This chain uses TRBV5-5 with TRBJ2-7; TRBD1 matches 7 bases. The V and J ends lost 1 base and 7 bases, in that order; junction bases with no gene match: 8. CDR1 is SGHKS, CDR2 YYEKEE, per germline (reference sequence). The CDR3 has 14 amino acids. The CDR3 region is CASSLFQGESEQYF. The CDR3 DNA is TGTGCCAGCAGCTTGTTCCAGGGGGAGAGTGAGCAGTACTTC.

This clonotype appeared a few times. Here the CDR3 DNA reads TGTGCCTGCTGTGCCGCGACTTTGCGGGGGGGCCTCGGCGGGGAGCTGTTTTTT. This sequence encodes CACCAATLRGGLGGELFF. The gene calls are TRBV2 and TRBJ2-2; the match to TRBD2 covers 9 bases. The CDR3 consists of 18 residues. The V and J ends lost 11 bases and 7 bases, in that order; junction bases with no gene match: 23. Per the germline V gene, CDR1 is SNHLY and CDR2 is FYNNEI.

V is TRBV7-2 and J is TRBJ1-5, with D uncertain. The CDR3 consists of 14 residues. Germline loops: CDR1 SGHTA, CDR2 FQGNSA. V lost 3 bases and J lost 7, with 13 bases in between. The CDR3 is CASSFYGVGQPQHF. CDR3 bases: TGTGCCAGCAGCTTTTACGGGGTGGGACAGCCCCAGCATTTT.

The rearrangement links TRBV10-3 to TRBJ2-3; 10 bases match TRBD2. Germline CDR1 is ENHRY and CDR2 is SYGVKD. The CDR3 covers 17 residues. V was clipped by 6 bases and J by 2 bases; unmatched bases: 11. This chain's CDR3 is CAISKVTSGATTDTQYF. The CDR3 coding sequence is TGTGCCATCAGCAAAGTTACTAGCGGGGCTACCACAGATACGCAGTATTTT.

This chain connects TRBV7-2 to TRBJ2-1; 12 nucleotides agree with TRBD2. This CDR3 is built from 15 residues. Germline trimming cut 5 bases from V and 5 bases from J; bases unmatched to any gene: 4. Germline V gene data show CDR1 as SGHTA and CDR2 as FQGNSA. CDR3 loop: CASSRGLAGHNEQFF. The CDR3 bases are TGTGCCAGCAGCCGAGGACTAGCGGGGCACAATGAGCAGTTCTTC.

Ten or more counts support this clonotype. The chain joins TRBV12-3 or TRBV12-4 to TRBJ2-3, with 8 bases aligning to TRBD2. J lost 6 bases, V lost 5 bases, and 7 bases had no gene match. This CDR3 region has 14 residues. DNA for the CDR3: TGTGCCAGCAGTCCCGGGGGGGGGGTGGATACGCAGTATTTT. The encoded protein is CASSPGGGVDTQYF.

The V and J genes are TRBV7-2 and TRBJ1-1; possibly TRBD1 for D (5 bases). V was trimmed by 3 bases and J by 1 base, leaving 12 bases between them. Per germline, CDR1 SGHTA and CDR2 FQGNSA. The CDR3 consists of 15 residues. The CDR3 loop reads CASSFAIDRNTEAFF. The CDR3 DNA reads as TGTGCCAGCAGCTTTGCTATCGACAGGAACACTGAAGCTTTCTTT.

The chain combines TRBV14 with TRBJ2-7, with a possible D match to TRBD1 (6 bases). CDR3 size: 15 residues. V lost 4 bases, J lost 1 base, and 14 bases lay in between. The germline V gene encodes CDR1 SGHDN and CDR2 FVKESK. The CDR3 DNA reads as TGTGCCAGCAGCCTTACAGGGACCGGATCCTACGAGCAGTACTTC. It codes for CASSLTGTGSYEQYF.

J is TRBJ2-3 and V is TRBV7-9, with 9 bases identical to TRBD2. CDR3 length: 15 residues. Losses at the gene ends were 10 bases for V and 6 bases for J; bases not matched to a gene: 14. Germline-derived CDR1 and CDR2 are SEHNR and FQNEAQ (reference sequence). The CDR3 DNA reads TGTGCCACCTCCCTTAGGGCTAGCGGGGCCGATACGCAGTATTTT. As protein: CATSLRASGADTQYF. The full variable domain, with the rest looked up from reference TRBV7-9 and TRBJ2-3, is DTGVSQNPRHKITKRGQNVTFRCDPISEHNRLYWYRQTLGQGPEFLTYFQNEAQLEKSRLLSDRFSAERPKGSFSTLEIQRTEQGDSAMYLCATSLRASGADTQYFGPGTRLTVL.

The table lists this clonotype with a few counts. The chain joins TRBV10-3 to TRBJ1-2, with D uncertain. Germline V gene sequence: CDR1 ENHRY, CDR2 SYGVKD. The CDR3 covers 16 residues. The V end lost 2 bases, the J end lost 7 bases, and 20 bases lay between the germline ends. CDR3 loop: CAISEGLGSAKIGYTF. The CDR3 DNA follows: TGTGCCATCAGTGAGGGTTTGGGAAGTGCAAAGATTGGCTACACCTTC.

This clonotype has only one observation. This may come from a read error, since a much larger clone is one base off. The chain carries TRBV20-1 and TRBJ2-1; weak D call: TRBD2 (6 bases). Germline-derived CDR1 and CDR2 are DFQATT and SNEGSKA (reference sequence). The CDR3 runs to 15 residues. CDR3 loop: CSAFGLGGVYNEQLF. The CDR3 DNA reads as TGCAGTGCATTCGGTCTCGGGGGTGTCTACAATGAGCAGCTCTTC.

The CDR3 loop reads CASRERTDTQYF. As DNA, the CDR3 is TGTGCCAGCAGGGAAAGGACAGATACGCAGTATTTT. This sequence joins TRBV2 and TRBJ2-3; D is ambiguous. CDR3 length: 12 amino acids. The V end was cut by 6 bases, the J end by 3 bases, with 7 bases between. CDR1 and CDR2 (germline): SNHLY, FYNNEI.

This chain joins TRBV20-1 and TRBJ1-1, with D perhaps matching TRBD1 (6 bases). The V gene's germline CDR1 is DFQATT and CDR2 SNEGSKA (reference sequence). This CDR3 has 17 residues. V was shortened by 3 bases and J by 0 bases, with 20 bases between the two germline ends. CDR3 sequence: CSASGRGGAGLNTEAFF. Here the CDR3 DNA reads TGCAGTGCTAGTGGGAGGGGGGGAGCGGGATTGAACACTGAAGCTTTCTTT.